Listed below are T cell receptor beta chains from one sample, sequenced in a study of blood T cell repertoires in COVID-19. Sequencing was performed with immunoSEQ multiplex PCR; in TCRdb, only in-frame clones are kept and a portion is missing. The sample records 250,000 to 350,000 clones, around 89% being singletons. The sample comprised peripheral blood. These receptors all come from a man between 25 and 39 years old with acute or convalescent COVID-19. CDR3s include the opening cysteine and the closing phenylalanine or tryptophan. Each record gives: clone size, V gene, CDR3 length, J gene, D gene, CDR3 protein, CDR3 DNA. The D gene is left open where the match is weak. Clone size, where shown, is once, few, many, or a class for clones that have expanded.

size: once
V: TRBV5-1
length: 15
J: TRBJ2-1
D: -
CDR3: CASSKGTSPNNEQFF
DNA: TGCGCCAGCAGCAAAGGGACTTCCCCTAACAATGAGCAGTTCTTC

size: -
V: TRBV4-2
length: 15
J: TRBJ1-4
D: -
CDR3: CASSIRRATNEKLFF
DNA: TGTGCCAGCAGCATCCGACGGGCAACTAATGAAAAACTGTTTTTT

size: -
V: TRBV14
length: 13
J: TRBJ1-3
D: -
CDR3: CASSQTLRNTIYF
DNA: TGTGCCAGCAGCCAAACGCTAAGAAACACCATATATTTT

size: -
V: TRBV3-1/TRBV3-2
length: 15
J: TRBJ2-4
D: TRBD2
CDR3: CASSQELAAKNIQYF
DNA: TGTGCCAGCAGCCAAGAACTAGCGGCTAAAAACATTCAGTACTTC

size: -
V: TRBV7-9
length: 17
J: TRBJ2-3
D: TRBD1
CDR3: CASSKRPGQKVADTQYF
DNA: TGTGCCAGCAGCAAGAGACCGGGACAGAAAGTTGCAGATACGCAGTATTTT

size: -
V: TRBV5-1
length: 17
J: TRBJ2-1
D: TRBD1
CDR3: CASSPNPPGQGYNEQFF
DNA: TGCGCCAGCAGCCCAAACCCCCCGGGACAGGGGTACAATGAGCAGTTCTTC

size: -
V: TRBV28
length: 15
J: TRBJ1-6
D: -
CDR3: CASSSYRDTRNPLHF
DNA: TGTGCCAGCAGTTCGTACCGGGACACCCGCAATCCCCTCCACTTT

size: -
V: TRBV4-1
length: 14
J: TRBJ2-7
D: TRBD1
CDR3: CASSYRDRAYEQYF
DNA: TGCGCCAGCAGCTACCGGGACAGGGCCTACGAGCAGTACTTC

size: few
V: TRBV7-2
length: 16
J: TRBJ2-7
D: TRBD2
CDR3: CASSFWGGTGAHEQYF
DNA: TGTGCCAGCAGCTTCTGGGGGGGGACTGGGGCTCACGAGCAGTACTTC

size: -
V: TRBV5-4
length: 14
J: TRBJ1-6
D: -
CDR3: CASSVQGGDSPLHF
DNA: TGTGCCAGCAGCGTACAGGGTGGGGATTCACCCCTCCACTTT

size: few
V: TRBV30
length: 14
J: TRBJ2-7
D: TRBD1
CDR3: CAWNRDRMEYEQYF
DNA: TGTGCCTGGAATCGGGACAGGATGGAGTACGAGCAGTACTTC

size: -
V: TRBV25-1
length: 15
J: TRBJ1-3
D: TRBD1
CDR3: CASSDNRGERNTIYF
DNA: TGTGCCAGCAGTGATAACAGGGGTGAGCGAAACACCATATATTTT

size: -
V: TRBV11-1
length: 15
J: TRBJ1-2
D: TRBD1
CDR3: CASSALRQGAEGYTF
DNA: TGTGCCAGCAGCGCCCTCCGGCAGGGGGCAGAGGGCTACACCTTC

size: -
V: TRBV21-1
length: 19
J: TRBJ2-6
D: -
CDR3: CASSKRRRGGTSGANVLTF
DNA: TGTGCCAGCAGCAAACGGCGGCGGGGGGGTACCTCTGGGGCCAACGTCCTGACTTTC

size: few
V: TRBV3-1/TRBV3-2
length: 14
J: TRBJ1-6
D: TRBD1
CDR3: CASGPGQTNSPLHF
DNA: TGTGCCAGCGGTCCGGGACAGACTAATTCACCCCTCCACTTT

size: -
V: TRBV9
length: 16
J: TRBJ2-2
D: TRBD2
CDR3: CASSSSGAGNTGELFF
DNA: TGTGCCAGCAGCTCAAGCGGGGCCGGGAACACCGGGGAGCTGTTTTTT

size: -
V: TRBV25-1
length: 15
J: TRBJ1-1
D: TRBD1
CDR3: CASSFLGQGNSEAFF
DNA: TGTGCCAGCAGTTTCTTAGGACAGGGCAATTCTGAAGCTTTCTTT

size: -
V: TRBV7-9
length: 14
J: TRBJ2-1
D: -
CDR3: CASSHGQSRNEQFF
DNA: TGTGCCAGCAGTCACGGACAGTCAAGGAATGAGCAGTTCTTC

size: -
V: TRBV11-1
length: 14
J: TRBJ2-1
D: TRBD2
CDR3: CASSLIAGPNEQFF
DNA: TGTGCCAGCAGCTTAATAGCGGGCCCGAATGAGCAGTTCTTC

size: -
V: TRBV14
length: 13
J: TRBJ1-1
D: -
CDR3: CASSRQTNTEAFF
DNA: TGTGCCAGCAGCCGGCAGACAAACACTGAAGCTTTCTTT

size: -
V: TRBV3-1/TRBV3-2
length: 15
J: TRBJ1-4
D: -
CDR3: CASSTAGLPNEKLFF
DNA: TGTGCCAGCAGCACAGCGGGGCTTCCTAATGAAAAACTGTTTTTT